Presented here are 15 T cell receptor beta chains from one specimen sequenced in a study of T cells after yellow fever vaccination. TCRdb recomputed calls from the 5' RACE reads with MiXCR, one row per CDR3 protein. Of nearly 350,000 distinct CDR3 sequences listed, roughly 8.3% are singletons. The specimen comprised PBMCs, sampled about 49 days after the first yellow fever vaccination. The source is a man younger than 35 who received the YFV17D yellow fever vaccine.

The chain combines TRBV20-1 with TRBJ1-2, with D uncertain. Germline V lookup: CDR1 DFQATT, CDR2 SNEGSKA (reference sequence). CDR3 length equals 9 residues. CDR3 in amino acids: CRAPPGYTF. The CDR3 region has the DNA TGCAGAGCCCCTCCCGGCTACACCTTC.

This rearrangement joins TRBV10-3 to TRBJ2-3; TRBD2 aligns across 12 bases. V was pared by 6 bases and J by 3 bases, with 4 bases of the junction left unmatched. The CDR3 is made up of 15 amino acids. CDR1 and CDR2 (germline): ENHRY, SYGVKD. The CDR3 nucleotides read TGTGCCATCAGCGCTAGCGGGGGGGAAACAGATACGCAGTATTTT. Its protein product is CAISASGGETDTQYF.

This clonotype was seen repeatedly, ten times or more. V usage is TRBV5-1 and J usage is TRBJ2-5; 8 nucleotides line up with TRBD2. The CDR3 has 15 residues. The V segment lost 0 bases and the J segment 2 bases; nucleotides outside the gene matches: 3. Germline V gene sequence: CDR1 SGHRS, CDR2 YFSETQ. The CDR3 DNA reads TGCGCCAGCAGCTTGGGTAGCGGGGCGCAAGAGACCCAGTACTTC. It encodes CASSLGSGAQETQYF.

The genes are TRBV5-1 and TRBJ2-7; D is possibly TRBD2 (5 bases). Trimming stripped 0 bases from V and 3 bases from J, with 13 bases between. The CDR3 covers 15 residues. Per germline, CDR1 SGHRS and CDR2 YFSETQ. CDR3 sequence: CASSLAGGTFYEQYF. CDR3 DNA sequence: TGCGCCAGCAGCTTGGCCGGAGGTACCTTCTACGAGCAGTACTTC.

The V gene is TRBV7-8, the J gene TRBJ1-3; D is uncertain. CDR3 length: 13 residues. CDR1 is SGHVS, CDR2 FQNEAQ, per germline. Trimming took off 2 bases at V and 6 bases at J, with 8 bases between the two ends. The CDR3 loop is CASSLSPENTIYF. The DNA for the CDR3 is TGTGCCAGCAGCTTAAGCCCCGAAAACACCATATATTTT.

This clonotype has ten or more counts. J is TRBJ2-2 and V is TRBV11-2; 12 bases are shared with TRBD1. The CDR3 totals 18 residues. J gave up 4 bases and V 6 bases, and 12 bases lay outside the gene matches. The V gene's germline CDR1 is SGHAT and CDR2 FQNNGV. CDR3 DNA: TGTGCCAGCAGTCCGTGGGACAGGGGGCGCCGGGGCACCGGGGAGCTGTTTTTT. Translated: CASSPWDRGRRGTGELFF.

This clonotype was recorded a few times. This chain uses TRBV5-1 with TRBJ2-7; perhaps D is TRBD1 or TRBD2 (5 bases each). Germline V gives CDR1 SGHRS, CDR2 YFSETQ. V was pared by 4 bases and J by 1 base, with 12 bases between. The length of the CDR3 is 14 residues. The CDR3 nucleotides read TGCGCCAGCAGCCCGGGACGGACGTCCTACGAGCAGTACTTC. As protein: CASSPGRTSYEQYF.

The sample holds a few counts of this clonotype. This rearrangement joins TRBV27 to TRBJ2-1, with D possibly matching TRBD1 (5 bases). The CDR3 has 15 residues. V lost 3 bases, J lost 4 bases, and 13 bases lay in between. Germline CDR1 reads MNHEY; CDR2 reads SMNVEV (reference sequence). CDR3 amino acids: CASSLDGAPYNEQFF. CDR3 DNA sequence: TGTGCCAGCAGTTTGGATGGGGCCCCGTACAATGAGCAGTTCTTC.

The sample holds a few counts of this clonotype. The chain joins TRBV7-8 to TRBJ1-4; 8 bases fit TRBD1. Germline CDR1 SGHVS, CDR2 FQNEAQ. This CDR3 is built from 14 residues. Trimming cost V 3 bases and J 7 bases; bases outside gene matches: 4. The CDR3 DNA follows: TGTGCCAGCAGCTTTGGCAGGGGGCCTGAAAAACTGTTTTTT. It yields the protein CASSFGRGPEKLFF.

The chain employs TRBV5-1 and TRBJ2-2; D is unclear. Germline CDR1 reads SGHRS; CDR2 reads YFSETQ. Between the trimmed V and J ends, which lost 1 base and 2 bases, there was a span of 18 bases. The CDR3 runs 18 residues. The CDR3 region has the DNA TGCGCCAGCAGCTTGAGGCAGGTCGGTGGAGCAAACACCGGGGAGCTGTTTTTT. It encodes CASSLRQVGGANTGELFF.

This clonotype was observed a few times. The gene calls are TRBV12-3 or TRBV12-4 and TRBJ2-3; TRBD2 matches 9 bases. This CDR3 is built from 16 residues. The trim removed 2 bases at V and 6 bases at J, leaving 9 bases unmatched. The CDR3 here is CASSLQAGGPKDTQYF. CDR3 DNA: TGTGCCAGCAGTTTACAAGCGGGGGGCCCAAAGGATACGCAGTATTTT.

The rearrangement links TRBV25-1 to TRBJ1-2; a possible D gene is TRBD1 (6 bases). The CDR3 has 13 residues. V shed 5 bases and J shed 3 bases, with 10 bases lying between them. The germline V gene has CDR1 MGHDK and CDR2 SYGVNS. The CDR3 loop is CASSKGGDYGYTF. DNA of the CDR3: TGTGCCAGCAGTAAAGGGGGAGACTATGGCTACACCTTC.

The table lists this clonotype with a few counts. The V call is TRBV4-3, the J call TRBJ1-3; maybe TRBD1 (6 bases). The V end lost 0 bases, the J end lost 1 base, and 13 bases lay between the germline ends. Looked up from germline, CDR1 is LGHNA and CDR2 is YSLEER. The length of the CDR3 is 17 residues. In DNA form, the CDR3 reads TGCGCCAGCAGCCAAGAACAGGACGGACAGTCTGGAAACACCATATATTTT. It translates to CASSQEQDGQSGNTIYF.

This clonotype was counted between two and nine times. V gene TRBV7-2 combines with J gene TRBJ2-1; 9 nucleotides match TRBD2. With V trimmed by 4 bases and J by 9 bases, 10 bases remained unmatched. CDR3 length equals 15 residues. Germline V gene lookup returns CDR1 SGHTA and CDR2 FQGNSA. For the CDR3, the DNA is TGTGCCAGCAGCTCCCGGAGGCGGGGGGGCAGTGAGCAGTTCTTC. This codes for CASSSRRRGGSEQFF.

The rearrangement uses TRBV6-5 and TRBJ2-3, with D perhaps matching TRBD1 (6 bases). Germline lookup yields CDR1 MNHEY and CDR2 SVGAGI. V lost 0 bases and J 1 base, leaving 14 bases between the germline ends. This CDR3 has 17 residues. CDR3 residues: CASSYSTGPLRTDTQYF. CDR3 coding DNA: TGTGCCAGCAGTTACTCGACAGGACCCCTTCGCACAGATACGCAGTATTTT.